This T cell receptor (beta chain) was sequenced for a study of shared T cell receptors in the human thymus. The germline V gene has CDR1 GTSNPN and CDR2 SVGIG (reference sequence). Losses at the gene ends were 8 bases for V and 6 bases for J; bases not matched to a gene: 14. CDR3 size: 14 residues. Method: immunoSEQ multiplex PCR; TCRdb's copy keeps in-frame clones and lacks some. The repertoire includes hundreds of thousands of clones, approximately 90% of them detected once, and over 0.008% sits in the top ten. This sample was shared with a second study, whose subject was human thymus T cells. That source notes: Both thymic and peripheral blood repertoires showed apparently biased V and J usage. Unrelated individuals had highly overlapping thymic repertoires, as reported in related research.

Sequencing input: thymocytes. The TCR originated in a boy younger than two with a congenital heart defect. This chain connects TRBV30 to TRBJ1-1; 8 positions match TRBD1. The CDR3 sequence: CARDGRLDRAEAFF. The CDR3 DNA follows: TGTGCCCGCGACGGGCGCCTGGACAGGGCTGAAGCTTTCTTT.